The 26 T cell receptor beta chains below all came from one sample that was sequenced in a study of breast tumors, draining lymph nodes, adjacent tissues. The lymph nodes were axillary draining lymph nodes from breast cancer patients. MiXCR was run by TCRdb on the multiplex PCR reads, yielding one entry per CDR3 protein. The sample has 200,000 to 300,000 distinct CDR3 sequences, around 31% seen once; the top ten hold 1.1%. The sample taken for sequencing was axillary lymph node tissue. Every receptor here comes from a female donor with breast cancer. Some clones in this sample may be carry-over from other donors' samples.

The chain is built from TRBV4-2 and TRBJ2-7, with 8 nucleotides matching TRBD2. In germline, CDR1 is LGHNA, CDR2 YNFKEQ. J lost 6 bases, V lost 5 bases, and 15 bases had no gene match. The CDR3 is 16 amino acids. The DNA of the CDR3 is TGTGCCAGCAGCTTAGATAGCGGGAAGGCCGGGTCCGAGCAGTACTTC. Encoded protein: CASSLDSGKAGSEQYF.

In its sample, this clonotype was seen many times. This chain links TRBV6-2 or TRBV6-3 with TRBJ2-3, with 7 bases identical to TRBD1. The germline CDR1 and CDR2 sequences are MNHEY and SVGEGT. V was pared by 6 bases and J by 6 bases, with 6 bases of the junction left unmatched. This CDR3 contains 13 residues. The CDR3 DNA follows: TGTGCCAGCAGGCCCACAGGGGTGGATACGCAGTATTTT. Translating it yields CASRPTGVDTQYF.

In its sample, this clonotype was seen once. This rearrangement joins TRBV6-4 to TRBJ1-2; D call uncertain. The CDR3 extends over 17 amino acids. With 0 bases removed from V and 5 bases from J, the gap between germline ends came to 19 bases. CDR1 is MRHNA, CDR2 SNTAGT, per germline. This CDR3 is CASSDSPRRDRRYGYTF. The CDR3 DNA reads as TGTGCCAGCAGTGACTCGCCCCGACGGGATAGGAGGTATGGCTACACCTTC.

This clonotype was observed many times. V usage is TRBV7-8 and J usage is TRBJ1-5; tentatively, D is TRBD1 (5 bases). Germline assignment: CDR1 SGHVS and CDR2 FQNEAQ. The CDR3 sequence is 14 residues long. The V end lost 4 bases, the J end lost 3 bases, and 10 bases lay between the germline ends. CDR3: CASSSGTVNQPQHF. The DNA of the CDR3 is TGTGCCAGCAGCTCAGGGACGGTCAATCAGCCCCAGCATTTT.

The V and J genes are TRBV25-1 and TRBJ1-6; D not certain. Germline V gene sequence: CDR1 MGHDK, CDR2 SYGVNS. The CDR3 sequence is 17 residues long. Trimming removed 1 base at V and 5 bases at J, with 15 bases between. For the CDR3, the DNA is TGTGCCAGCAGTGAATCCCTTACGACACCAGATAATTCACCCCTCCACTTT. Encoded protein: CASSESLTTPDNSPLHF. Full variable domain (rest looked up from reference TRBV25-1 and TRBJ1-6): EADIYQTPRYLVIGTGKKITLECSQTMGHDKMYWYQQDPGMELHLIHYSYGVNSTEKGDLSSESTVSRIRTEHFPLTLESARPSHTSQYLCASSESLTTPDNSPLHFGNGTRLTVT.

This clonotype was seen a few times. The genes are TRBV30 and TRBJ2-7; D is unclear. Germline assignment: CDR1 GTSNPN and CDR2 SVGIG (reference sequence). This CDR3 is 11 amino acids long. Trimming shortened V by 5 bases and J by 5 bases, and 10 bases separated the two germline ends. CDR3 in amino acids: CAWARRDEQYF. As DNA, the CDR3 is TGTGCCTGGGCCCGACGGGACGAGCAGTACTTC.

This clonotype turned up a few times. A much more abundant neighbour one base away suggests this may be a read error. For the CDR3, the DNA is TGTGCCAGCAGCACCCGGGACAGGGCTTACGAGCAGTACTTC. Its protein product is CASSTRDRAYEQYF. The chain is built from TRBV27 and TRBJ2-7; 9 positions match TRBD1. Trimming removed 6 bases from V and 4 bases from J; junction bases left unmatched: 7. CDR3 length: 14 amino acids. Germline loops: CDR1 MNHEY, CDR2 SMNVEV (reference sequence).

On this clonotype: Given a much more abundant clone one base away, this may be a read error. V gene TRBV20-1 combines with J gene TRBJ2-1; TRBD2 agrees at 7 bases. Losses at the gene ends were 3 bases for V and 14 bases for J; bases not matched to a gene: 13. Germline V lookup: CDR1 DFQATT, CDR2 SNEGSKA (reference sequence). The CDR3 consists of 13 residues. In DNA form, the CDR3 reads TGCAGTGCTAGTAGCCCAACTAGCGATGCGGAGTTCTTC. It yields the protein CSASSPTSDAEFF.

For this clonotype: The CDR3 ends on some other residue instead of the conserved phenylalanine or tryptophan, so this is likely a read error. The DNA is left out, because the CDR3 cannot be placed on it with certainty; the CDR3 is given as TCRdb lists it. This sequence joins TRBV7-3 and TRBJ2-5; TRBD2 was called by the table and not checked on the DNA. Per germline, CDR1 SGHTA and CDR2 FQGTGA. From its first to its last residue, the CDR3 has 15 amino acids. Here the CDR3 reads CASSFLAGEQETQHL.

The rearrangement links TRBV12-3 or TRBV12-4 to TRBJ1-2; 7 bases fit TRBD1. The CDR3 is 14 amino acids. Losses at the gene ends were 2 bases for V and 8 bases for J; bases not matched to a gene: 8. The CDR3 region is CASSLMGTEGGYTF. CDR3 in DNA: TGTGCCAGCAGTTTAATGGGGACAGAGGGCGGCTACACCTTC.

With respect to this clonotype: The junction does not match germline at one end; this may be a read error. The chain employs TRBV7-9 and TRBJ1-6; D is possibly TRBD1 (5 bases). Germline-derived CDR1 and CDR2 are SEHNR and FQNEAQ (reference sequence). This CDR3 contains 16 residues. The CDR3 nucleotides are TGTGCCGGCAGCTTAGCGCATGGGGCTGGGAATTCACCCCTCTACTTT. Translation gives CAGSLAHGAGNSPLYF.

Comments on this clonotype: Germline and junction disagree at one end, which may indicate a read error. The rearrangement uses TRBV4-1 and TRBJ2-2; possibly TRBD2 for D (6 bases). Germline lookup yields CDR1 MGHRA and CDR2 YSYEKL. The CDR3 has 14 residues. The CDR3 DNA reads TGCGTCAGCAGTCTCGGGAGAAACACCGGGGAGCTGTTTTTT. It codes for CVSSLGRNTGELFF.

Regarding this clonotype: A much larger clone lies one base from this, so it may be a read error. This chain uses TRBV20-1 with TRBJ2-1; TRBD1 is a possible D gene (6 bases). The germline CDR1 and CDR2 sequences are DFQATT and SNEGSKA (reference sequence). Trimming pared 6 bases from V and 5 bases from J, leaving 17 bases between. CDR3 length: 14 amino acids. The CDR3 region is CSARPGWGHNEQFF. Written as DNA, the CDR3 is TGCAGTGCCAGACCAGGGTGGGGGCACAATGAGCAGTTCTTC.

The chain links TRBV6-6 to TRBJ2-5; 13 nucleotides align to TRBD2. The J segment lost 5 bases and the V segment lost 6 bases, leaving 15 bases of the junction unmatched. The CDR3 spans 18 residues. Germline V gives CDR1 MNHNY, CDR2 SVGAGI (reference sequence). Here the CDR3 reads CASRPPSGTSGNRETQYF. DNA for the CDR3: TGTGCCAGCAGGCCACCCTCCGGGACTAGCGGGAATCGTGAGACCCAGTACTTC.

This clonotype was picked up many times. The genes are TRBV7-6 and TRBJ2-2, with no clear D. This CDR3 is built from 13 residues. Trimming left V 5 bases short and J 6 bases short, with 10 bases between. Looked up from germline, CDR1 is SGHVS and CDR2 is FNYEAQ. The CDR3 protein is CASSPGRAGELFF. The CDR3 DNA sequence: TGTGCCAGCAGCCCGGGTCGGGCCGGGGAGCTGTTTTTT. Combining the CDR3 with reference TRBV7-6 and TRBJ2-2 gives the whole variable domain GAGVSQSPRYKVTKRGQDVALRCDPISGHVSLYWYRQALGQGPEFLTYFNYEAQQDKSGLPNDRFSAERPEGSISTLTIQRTEQRDSAMYRCASSPGRAGELFFGEGSRLTVL.

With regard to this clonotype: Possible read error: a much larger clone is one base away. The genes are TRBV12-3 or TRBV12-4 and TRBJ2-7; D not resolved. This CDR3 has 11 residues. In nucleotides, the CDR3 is TGTGCCAGCAGGGGGTTCTACGGGCAGTACTTC. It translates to CASRGFYGQYF.

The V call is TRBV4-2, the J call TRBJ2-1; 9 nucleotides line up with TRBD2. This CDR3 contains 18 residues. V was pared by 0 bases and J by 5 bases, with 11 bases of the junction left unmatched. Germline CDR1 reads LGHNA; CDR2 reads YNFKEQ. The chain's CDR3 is CASSQDPLLAGINNEQFF. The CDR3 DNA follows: TGTGCCAGCAGCCAAGATCCGCTACTAGCGGGCATAAACAATGAGCAGTTCTTC.

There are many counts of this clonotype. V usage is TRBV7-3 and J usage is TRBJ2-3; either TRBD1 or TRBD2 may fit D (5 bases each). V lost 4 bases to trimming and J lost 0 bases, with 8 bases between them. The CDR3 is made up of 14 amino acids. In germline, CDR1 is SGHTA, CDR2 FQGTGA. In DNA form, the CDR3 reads TGTGCCAGCAGCTCCGGGACCAGCACAGATACGCAGTATTTT. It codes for CASSSGTSTDTQYF.

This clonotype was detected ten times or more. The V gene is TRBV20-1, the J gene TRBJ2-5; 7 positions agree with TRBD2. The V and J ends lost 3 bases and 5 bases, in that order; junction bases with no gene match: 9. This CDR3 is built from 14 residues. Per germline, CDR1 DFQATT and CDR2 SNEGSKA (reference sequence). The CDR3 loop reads CSASWLAGEETQYF. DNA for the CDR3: TGCAGTGCTAGCTGGCTGGCGGGAGAGGAGACCCAGTACTTC.

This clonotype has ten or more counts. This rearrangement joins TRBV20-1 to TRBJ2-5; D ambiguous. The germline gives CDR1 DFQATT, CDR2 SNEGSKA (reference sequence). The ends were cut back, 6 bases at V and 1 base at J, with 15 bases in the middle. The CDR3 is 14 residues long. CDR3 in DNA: TGCAGTGCAAACCCAACTCGTTTCCAAGAGACCCAGTACTTC. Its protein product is CSANPTRFQETQYF.

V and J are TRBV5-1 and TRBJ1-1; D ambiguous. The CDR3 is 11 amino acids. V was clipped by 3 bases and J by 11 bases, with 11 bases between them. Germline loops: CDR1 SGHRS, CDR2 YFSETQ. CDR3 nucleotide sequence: TGCGCCAGCAGCTCGGACTTCAAGGCTTTCTTT. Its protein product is CASSSDFKAFF.

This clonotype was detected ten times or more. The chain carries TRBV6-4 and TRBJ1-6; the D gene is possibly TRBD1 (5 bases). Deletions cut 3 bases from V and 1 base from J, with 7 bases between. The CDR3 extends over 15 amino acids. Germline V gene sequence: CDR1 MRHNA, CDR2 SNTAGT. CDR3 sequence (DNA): TGTGCCAGCAGTGAATCAGGGTCCTATAATTCACCCCTCCACTTT. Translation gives CASSESGSYNSPLHF.

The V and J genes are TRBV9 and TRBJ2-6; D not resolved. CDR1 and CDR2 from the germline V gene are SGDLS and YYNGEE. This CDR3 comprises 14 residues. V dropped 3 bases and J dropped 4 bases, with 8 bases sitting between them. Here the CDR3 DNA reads TGTGCCAGCAGCGAGATCTCAGGGGCCAACGTCCTGACTTTC. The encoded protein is CASSEISGANVLTF.

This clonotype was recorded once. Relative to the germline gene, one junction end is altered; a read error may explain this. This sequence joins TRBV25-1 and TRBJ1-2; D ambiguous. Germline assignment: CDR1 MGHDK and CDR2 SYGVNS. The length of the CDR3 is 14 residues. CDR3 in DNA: TGTGCCGGCAGTTTTTTAGGAGGCCCCTATGGCTACACCTTC. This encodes CAGSFLGGPYGYTF.

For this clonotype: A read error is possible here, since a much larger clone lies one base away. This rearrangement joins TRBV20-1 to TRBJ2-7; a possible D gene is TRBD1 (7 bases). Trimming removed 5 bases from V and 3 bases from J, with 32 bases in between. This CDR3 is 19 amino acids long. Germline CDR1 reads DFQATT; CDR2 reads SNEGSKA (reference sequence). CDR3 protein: CSAHRVGGGEGRLIYEQYF. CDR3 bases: TGCAGTGCTCACAGGGTAGGAGGGGGCGAAGGGAGACTCATCTACGAGCAGTACTTC.

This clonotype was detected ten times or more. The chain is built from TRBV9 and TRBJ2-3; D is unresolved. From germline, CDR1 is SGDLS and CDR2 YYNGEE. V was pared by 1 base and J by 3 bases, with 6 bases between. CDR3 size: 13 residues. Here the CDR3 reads CASSVTGTDTQYF. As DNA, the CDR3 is TGTGCCAGCAGCGTAACGGGTACAGATACGCAGTATTTT.